This T cell receptor beta chain is drawn from a study of blood T cell repertoires in COVID-19 (dated by TCRdb to 2018 to 2021). Regarding the research as a whole: Samples covering the acute and convalescent phases of COVID-19 were provided by collaborators in the United States, Italy and Spain. A freely available public database, intended as a resource for researchers studying the immune response to SARS-CoV-2, is where the repertoires were released. Deeply sampled blood TCRbeta repertoires from subjects exposed to, actively infected with, or recovered from COVID-19 were included in the dataset. The sample metadata nearly always contained a de-identified subject ID, COVID-19 status, age in years and sex. The samples were drawn from the first 160 participants of the ongoing ImmuneRACE study and from more than 1,000 subjects provided by 6 global collaborators. HLA class I and class II types, where available, came from metadata supplied by the sample provider rather than from assay-based typing. The material from the prospective study consisted of cDNA or gDNA derived from T cells, B-cell-depleted T cells, or PBMCs. Results and caveats for the whole study, not just this receptor: Clinical and demographic metadata were provided uncurated, with the amount varying by source and participant.

The immunoSEQ Assay, a bias-controlled multiplex PCR, was used to amplify TCRbeta CDR3 regions from genomic DNA. Turning to the authors' computational methods: Nucleated cell counts per sample were estimated from amplification of reference gene primers within the assay. To quantify the absolute abundance of each unique TCRbeta CDR3 rearrangement, sequence reads were collapsed and filtered. For each sample, productive Simpson clonality was calculated as the square root of Simpson's diversity index over productive rearrangements. The table was pulled from immuneACCESS by TCRdb, which kept in-frame rearrangements only. Such tables lose some clones; where checked, under half of the loss comes from unresolved V genes, and the rest has no known cause. The DNA was the basis for D and trimming; V, J and clone size are from that table. The sample table holds over 150,000 clones, of which over 60% were seen once. The top ten constitute 1.5% to 2% of the sample.

As regards this clone: There is no known antigen for this receptor. Base qualities are missing; no much larger clone stands one base away.

From the cysteine up to the phenylalanine, the CDR3 has a length of 14 residues. The read is trimmed to its CDR3 DNA, 42 bases read in frame from base 1. V and J lose 0 bases and 10 bases, and a span of 14 bases separates them. CDR1 and CDR2 are read off the germline V gene (reference sequence) as SGHNT and YYREEE. The collaborating institutions used their own protocols to collect whole blood in K2EDTA tubes. For TCRbeta analysis, collaborator samples were shipped as frozen whole blood, as isolated PBMCs, or as DNA extracted from either sample type. The sequenced sample consisted of peripheral blood. This receptor was identified in a man at least 80 years old with acute or convalescent COVID-19. Here the chain combines TRBV5-4 and TRBJ1-3, and perhaps TRBD1 as D gene, on 5 matching bases. The nucleotides are TGTGCCAGCAGCTTGGACGGGGGGACTAGGACCATATATTTT. Translated, it gives CASSLDGGTRTIYF.